This T cell receptor beta chain was profiled in a study of shared T cell receptors in the human thymus. This clone was found a few times. Distinct nucleotide sequences in the sample also encode this CDR3. The repertoire was sequenced with immunoSEQ multiplex PCR; TCRdb's copy has only in-frame clones and lacks some. The sample consists of some 760,000 clones, 70% to 90% of them appearing once. Trimming took off 8 bases at V and 2 bases at J, with 7 bases between the two ends. Germline lookup yields CDR1 MNHNS and CDR2 SASEGT. The CDR3 runs 12 residues. The sample was also reused in another study, on human thymus T cells.

The chain carries TRBV6-1 and TRBJ1-5; D is uncertain. The clonotype comes from a girl under three years old with a congenital heart defect. Input material: thymocytes. CDR3 nucleotides: TGTGCCAGCCGCCAGGGCAATCAGCCCCAGCATTTT. Its translation: CASRQGNQPQHF.